The rows below give T cell receptor beta chains drawn from one sample of a study of blood T cell repertoires in COVID-19. The assay was immunoSEQ multiplex PCR, and TCRdb's table has in-frame clones only and misses some. The data show 450,000 or so clones, around 90% seen once. Material for sequencing was PBMCs or T cells enriched from blood (not recorded which). Receptors originate from a man between 18 and 29 years old who had recovered from COVID-19. Each CDR3 is given without its conserved first and last residue.

j_call,v_call,cdr3_aa
TRBJ1-5,TRBV2,ASSGISGERNQPQH
TRBJ1-2,TRBV6-5,ASFTNRGGYT
TRBJ1-1,TRBV5-4,ASSRLNTEAF
TRBJ1-4,TRBV5-1,ASSTRGEKLF
TRBJ1-5,TRBV9,ASSGQANQPQH
TRBJ1-1,TRBV2,ASVGVSVNTEAF
TRBJ1-3,TRBV5-1,ASTGEPGNTIY
TRBJ1-1,TRBV21-1,ASSKNGTGKNTEAF
TRBJ2-6,TRBV3-1/TRBV3-2,ASSLPGTGAGANVLT
TRBJ2-7,TRBV7-2,ASSLGLAGSYEQY
TRBJ2-1,TRBV15,ATSSSRLAGPYNEQF
TRBJ2-1,TRBV5-4,ASSLLRGTYNEQF
TRBJ1-1,TRBV7-6,ASSSRPGQGKAF
TRBJ2-3,TRBV14,ASSQDGTGAGGDTQY
TRBJ2-6,TRBV27,ASRSNSGANVLT
TRBJ2-1,TRBV9,ASSTRPGVAYNEQF
TRBJ2-3,TRBV28,ASQQGGTDTQY
TRBJ2-7,TRBV4-2,ASSQVTGLSYEQY
TRBJ2-2,TRBV7-6,ASSSPTLLGGTSGGTGELF
TRBJ2-3,TRBV21-1,ASSGPRQGEKADTQY
TRBJ1-2,TRBV30,AWSAGWAGYT
TRBJ1-4,TRBV28,ASSLETGTNEKLF
TRBJ1-1,TRBV27,ASRTQGAAF
TRBJ2-5,TRBV7-3,ASSPVGGGETQY
TRBJ1-5,TRBV28,ASSGGGKDQPQH
TRBJ2-7,TRBV2,ASRGDSPHEQY
TRBJ2-7,TRBV10-1,ASSEAGIYEQY
TRBJ2-2,TRBV19,ASSSGGSELF
TRBJ1-2,TRBV30,AWSVRQGADGYT
TRBJ2-3,TRBV10-3,AVLAGTDTQY
TRBJ2-1,TRBV6-1,ASSGDSGTGDGDEQF
TRBJ2-5,TRBV9,ASSLMGQGGETQY
TRBJ1-1,TRBV12-3/TRBV12-4,ASSRGYEAF
TRBJ1-1,TRBV11-2,ASSANVGHTEAF
TRBJ2-5,TRBV2,ASSAGSSGSGETQY
TRBJ2-1,TRBV15,ATSRGSGGYNEQF
TRBJ2-1,TRBV4-1,ASSQPRQGRNEQF
TRBJ2-2,TRBV29-1,SVTGQLTGELF
TRBJ2-1,TRBV12-5,ASGLVRSEAPRF
TRBJ1-1,TRBV12-2,ASRPSRDREFVTEAF
TRBJ1-1,TRBV12-5,ASGPSTGGAF
TRBJ1-1,TRBV3-1/TRBV3-2,ASSPQTGLAEAF
TRBJ1-4,TRBV5-4,ASSFGPGGNEKLF
TRBJ2-2,TRBV12-5,ASAPGTSGGAAGELF
TRBJ1-1,TRBV24-1,ATSDLRGSEAF
TRBJ1-5,TRBV2,ASSDPGTGGNQPQH
TRBJ1-2,TRBV2,ASSRPGEPGYT
TRBJ2-7,TRBV7-2,ASSWGTGAYEQY
TRBJ1-6,TRBV6-5,ASSPGTAYNSPLH
TRBJ2-2,TRBV9,ASSVDGNTGELF
TRBJ2-5,TRBV2,ASIRTASKETQY